This T cell receptor beta chain was documented in a study of blood T cells in healthy people across ages. Turning to the study itself: About one barcoded beta molecule was captured per two T cells (by template switching).

A sample-barcoded 5' primer and a J-beta primer mix were used in a second PCR of about 7 to 11 cycles. Tags on each cDNA molecule came from a template-switch adaptor with 12 random nucleotides. TCRdb itself ran the 5' RACE reads through MiXCR, one entry per CDR3 protein. Of 1 million or so distinct CDR3 sequences in the sample, under 55% are singletons; the top ten hold 18%. The study's findings and limits: Per-million-T-cell TCR beta diversity fell roughly linearly with age. Bulk PBMC profiling left naive and antigen-experienced comparisons inconclusive.

The CDR3 contains 17 residues. Germline V gives CDR1 SQVTM, CDR2 ANQGSEA. V shed 4 bases and J shed 6 bases, with 26 bases lying between them. The table lists this clonotype with a few counts. As yet, its antigen is unknown. The rearrangement joins TRBV29-1 to TRBJ2-3, with D possibly being TRBD2 (6 bases). This sequence was found in a woman aged 60-70 years in good health. Sequenced material: blood. The CDR3 reads CSVVPPSRDWEMDTQYF. CDR3 nucleotide sequence: TGCAGCGTTGTGCCCCCCTCCCGGGACTGGGAGATGGATACGCAGTATTTT.